The 27 T cell receptor beta chains below all came from one sample that was sequenced in a study of T cell clonality in common variable immunodeficiency. The repertoire was sequenced with immunoSEQ multiplex PCR; TCRdb's copy has only in-frame clones and lacks some. The sample lists tens of thousands of clones, none appearing once, the ten largest making up roughly 6.2%. Material: peripheral blood mononuclear cells. Receptors originate from a person between 18 and 75 years old in good health.

This clone appeared many times. At one of its ends the junction is not consistent with the germline gene, which may arise from a read error. The CDR3 goes on 3 residues after the read ends, and that part is filled in from the germline J gene. This sequence joins TRBV4-2 and TRBJ2-3; D may be TRBD2 (6 bases). Per the germline V gene, CDR1 is LGHNA and CDR2 is YNFKEQ. This CDR3 is built from 15 residues. CDR3 DNA (partial): TGCGCCAGCAGCCAAGATGGGGGTAGCGGAGATACG. Encoded protein: CASSQDGGSGDT. The entire CDR3 protein is CASSQDGGSGDTQYF.

This clone was found a few times. This likely came from a read error, as a far larger clone is one base away. The observed sequence ends 3 residues before the CDR3 terminus, with the missing tail filled in from the germline J gene. This chain uses TRBV6-2 or TRBV6-3 with TRBJ2-5; TRBD1 aligns across 8 bases. Per the germline V gene, CDR1 is MNHEY and CDR2 is SVGEGT. The length of the CDR3 is 15 residues. CDR3 DNA, as far as it was read: TGTGTCAGCAGTTACTCGGACAGGGATTGGGAGACC. This encodes CVSSYSDRDWET. The CDR3, in full, reads CVSSYSDRDWETQYF.

This clone was recorded many times. The sequence runs out 3 residues before the end of the CDR3; the remainder is reconstructed from the germline J gene. The chain combines TRBV12-3 or TRBV12-4 with TRBJ2-7, with D tentatively TRBD1 (6 bases). V lost 7 bases and J lost 0, with 16 bases in between. The CDR3 has 15 residues. The sequenced part of the CDR3 DNA is TGTGCCAGCACCAGGGGTGAGGGGGTCTCCTACGAG. Translating gives CASTRGEGVSYE. The whole CDR3 protein reads CASTRGEGVSYEQYF.

This clone was found many times. With the read ending 3 residues before the CDR3 end, the germline J gene is used to fill in that end. The chain joins TRBV10-1 to TRBJ2-3; TRBD2 agrees at 7 bases. The CDR3 runs 14 residues. The J segment lost 1 base and the V segment lost 4 bases, leaving 2 bases of the junction unmatched. Germline CDR1 is WNHNN and CDR2 is SYGVQD (reference sequence). The CDR3 sequence: CASSGGSGTDTQYF. The sequenced CDR3 bases are TGCGCCAGCAGTGGCGGGAGCGGCACAGATACG.

The sample holds many counts of this clone. The CDR3 extends 3 residues past the end of the read, so its final part is completed from the germline J gene. The genes are TRBV18 and TRBJ1-2; 7 bases fit TRBD1. The CDR3 sequence is 15 residues long. The ends lost 4 bases at V and 5 bases at J; junction bases unmatched: 10. Germline V CDR1 and CDR2: KGHSH, LQKENI. The CDR3 here is CASSRFRDRLYGYTF. CDR3 DNA, as far as it was read: TGTGCCAGCTCACGATTCCGGGACAGACTTTATGGC.

Worth noting for this clone: The observed sequence ends 3 residues before the CDR3 terminus, with the missing tail filled in from the germline J gene. This rearrangement joins TRBV10-3 to TRBJ1-6; TRBD1 might be the D (6 bases). CDR1 is ENHRY and CDR2 is SYGVKD in the germline V gene. The CDR3 has 16 amino acids. Trimming left V 3 bases short and J 7 bases short, with 16 bases between. CDR3 residues: CAISDGGGPGNSPLHF. The DNA read from the CDR3 is TGTGCCATCAGTGATGGTGGGGGCCCGGGCAATTCACCC.

This clone was observed many times. Read coverage stops 3 residues before the CDR3 terminus; the germline J gene supplies the remainder. The chain couples TRBV20-1 to TRBJ2-7, with 8 positions matching TRBD2. The CDR3 sequence is 15 residues long. Looked up from germline, CDR1 is DFQATT and CDR2 is SNEGSKA (reference sequence). V shed 5 bases, J shed 2 bases, and the junction held 11 bases outside the gene matches. The CDR3 loop reads CSASPAGAVPYEQYF. The sequenced CDR3 bases are TGCAGTGCTTCGCCAGCGGGGGCCGTACCCTACGAG.

This clone was observed a few times. The read halts 3 residues ahead of the CDR3 end, with the missing end drawn from the germline J gene. V and J are TRBV10-2 and TRBJ1-2, with D possibly matching TRBD1 (5 bases). Germline V gene data show CDR1 as WSHSY and CDR2 as SAAADI. This CDR3 contains 11 residues. Trimming shortened V by 10 bases and J by 7 bases, and 13 bases separated the two germline ends. The CDR3 loop is CATRWGAGYTF. Partial CDR3 DNA: TGCGCCACACGGTGGGGCGCTGGC.

This clone was detected ten times or more. Coverage ceases 3 residues before the CDR3 finishes, and the germline J gene fills in the end. The chain employs TRBV30 and TRBJ1-2; possible D gene TRBD1, 6 bases. The CDR3 is made up of 16 amino acids. CDR1 is GTSNPN and CDR2 is SVGIG in the germline V gene (reference sequence). V was clipped by 1 base and J by 7 bases, with 22 bases between them. The CDR3 loop is CAWSAVTSGGAGGYTF. The sequenced part of the CDR3 DNA is TGTGCCTGGAGTGCCGTAACAAGCGGGGGCGCGGGTGGC. Combining the CDR3 with reference TRBV30 and TRBJ1-2 gives the whole variable domain SQTIHQWPATLVQPVGSPLSLECTVEGTSNPNLYWYRQAAGRGLQLLFYSVGIGQISSEVPQNLSASRPQDRQFILSSKKLLLSDSGFYLCAWSAVTSGGAGGYTFGSGTRLTVV.

This clone has ten or more counts. The CDR3 goes on 3 residues after the read ends, and that part is filled in from the germline J gene. The chain recombines TRBV5-1 with TRBJ1-2; 11 positions match TRBD1. Germline V gene sequence: CDR1 SGHRS, CDR2 YFSETQ. V shed 0 bases and J 6 bases; nucleotides not matched to a gene: 4. CDR3 length equals 15 residues. The CDR3 sequence: CASSLGGTGGDGYTF. CDR3 bases read: TGCGCCAGCAGCTTGGGAGGGACAGGGGGAGATGGC. Drawing the rest from reference TRBV5-1 and TRBJ1-2, the complete variable domain is KAGVTQTPRYLIKTRGQQVTLSCSPISGHRSVSWYQQTPGQGLQFLFEYFSETQRNKGNFPGRFSGRQFSNSRSEMNVSTLELGDSALYLCASSLGGTGGDGYTFGSGTRLTVV.

This clone was counted at least ten times. With the read ending 3 residues before the CDR3 end, the germline J gene is used to fill in that end. V is TRBV7-8 and J is TRBJ1-2; perhaps TRBD1 as D (5 bases). Trimming removed 5 bases from V and 4 bases from J, with 11 bases in between. The CDR3 length is 13 residues. Germline CDR1 and CDR2: SGHVS and FQNEAQ. The CDR3 is CASSPDMSYGYTF. The covered CDR3 bases are TGTGCCAGCAGCCCGGACATGAGCTATGGC.

This clone was detected a few times. This chain's CDR3 is CASSKGTGGYEQYF. CDR3 DNA (partial): TGCGCCAGCAGCAAGGGGACAGGGGGCTACGAG. V and J are TRBV5-1 and TRBJ2-7; 11 positions match TRBD1. With the read ending 3 residues before the CDR3 end, the germline J gene is used to fill in that end. CDR1 SGHRS and CDR2 YFSETQ come from the germline V gene. V was pared by 4 bases and J by 3 bases, with 3 bases of the junction left unmatched. CDR3 length: 14 residues. Supplemented by reference TRBV5-1 and TRBJ2-7, the full variable domain reads KAGVTQTPRYLIKTRGQQVTLSCSPISGHRSVSWYQQTPGQGLQFLFEYFSETQRNKGNFPGRFSGRQFSNSRSEMNVSTLELGDSALYLCASSKGTGGYEQYFGPGTRLTVT.

This clone came up many times. The CDR3 end is not reached by the read, which stops 3 residues before it; the germline J gene fills it in. The rearrangement joins TRBV14 to TRBJ2-3; TRBD1 might be the D (5 bases). Germline CDR1 is SGHDN and CDR2 is FVKESK. V dropped 1 base and J dropped 6 bases, with 11 bases sitting between them. CDR3 length: 14 residues. The CDR3 is CASSQVRVVDTQYF. The covered CDR3 bases are TGTGCCAGCAGCCAAGTCAGGGTGGTGGATACG.

This clone appeared many times. The CDR3 end is not reached by the read, which stops 3 residues before it; the germline J gene fills it in. The gene calls are TRBV10-3 and TRBJ2-5; 10 nucleotides match TRBD1. Germline-derived CDR1 and CDR2 are ENHRY and SYGVKD. The CDR3 spans 16 residues. The trim removed 4 bases at V and 5 bases at J, leaving 10 bases unmatched. The CDR3 spells CAISGGGTGVRETQYF. The CDR3 bases that were read are TGTGCCATCAGTGGGGGCGGGACAGGGGTGAGGGAGACC.

This clone was detected many times. The CDR3 goes on 3 residues after the read ends, and that part is filled in from the germline J gene. This rearrangement joins TRBV18 to TRBJ1-1, with D possibly matching TRBD1 (6 bases). CDR3 length: 16 amino acids. Trimming stripped 4 bases from V and 1 base from J, with 16 bases between. Germline CDR1 is KGHSH and CDR2 is LQKENI. The CDR3 sequence is CASSLDRTVSNTEAFF. CDR3 DNA, as far as it was read: TGTGCCAGCTCACTCGACAGGACGGTTTCGAACACTGAA.

This clone was found many times. The CDR3 extends 3 residues past the end of the read, so its final part is completed from the germline J gene. The chain links TRBV30 to TRBJ2-7; D ambiguous. From germline, CDR1 is GTSNPN and CDR2 SVGIG (reference sequence). V was trimmed by 1 base and J by 4 bases, leaving 5 bases between them. This CDR3 is built from 11 residues. This chain's CDR3 is CAWSERYEQYF. The CDR3 DNA, read in part, is TGTGCCTGGAGTGAGAGGTACGAG.

This clone was found many times. The read ends 3 residues shy of where the CDR3 ends; the end is completed using the germline J gene. V is TRBV7-9 and J is TRBJ1-3, with 7 bases identical to TRBD1. Germline CDR1 is SEHNR and CDR2 is FQNEAQ (reference sequence). The V and J ends lost 3 bases and 2 bases, in that order; junction bases with no gene match: 4. The CDR3 has 15 residues. The covered CDR3 bases are TGTGCCAGCAGCTTGAGACAGGGACCTGGAAACACC. This codes for CASSLRQGPGNT. The complete CDR3 reads CASSLRQGPGNTIYF. Looking up the rest from reference TRBV7-9 and TRBJ1-3 gives the full variable domain: DTGVSQNPRHKITKRGQNVTFRCDPISEHNRLYWYRQTLGQGPEFLTYFQNEAQLEKSRLLSDRFSAERPKGSFSTLEIQRTEQGDSAMYLCASSLRQGPGNTIYFGEGSWLTVV.

This clone was seen repeatedly, ten times or more. The covered CDR3 bases are TGCAGTGCCCGAAGGGCGCTGGGCACAGATACG. It yields the protein CSARRALGTDT. The complete CDR3 sequence is CSARRALGTDTQYF. This chain uses TRBV20-1 with TRBJ2-3; D not resolved. Read data end 3 residues before the CDR3 end; the end is taken from the germline J gene. From germline, CDR1 is DFQATT and CDR2 SNEGSKA (reference sequence). CDR3 length: 14 amino acids. Trimming took off 6 bases at V and 1 base at J, with 14 bases between the two ends.

This clone was found many times. The observed sequence ends 3 residues before the CDR3 terminus, with the missing tail filled in from the germline J gene. The chain combines TRBV20-1 with TRBJ2-3; D possibly corresponds to TRBD2 (6 bases). Germline V gene lookup returns CDR1 DFQATT and CDR2 SNEGSKA (reference sequence). V was cut by 4 bases and J by 3 bases, with 8 bases left in between. CDR3 size: 12 residues. The sequenced part of the CDR3 DNA is TGCAGTGCTACTAGCGCTACAGATACG. Protein sequence: CSATSATDT. In full, the CDR3 reads CSATSATDTQYF.

Only a few counts were recorded for this clone. An end of the junction differs from the germline gene, which may be a read error. The read halts 3 residues ahead of the CDR3 end, with the missing end drawn from the germline J gene. The sample has other DNA sequences that encode this CDR3 too. The chain has TRBV5-6 and TRBJ1-3, with 7 bases identical to TRBD1. The CDR3 is made up of 15 amino acids. Germline-derived CDR1 and CDR2 are SGHDT and YYEEEE. CDR3 bases read: TGTGCCAGCAGCAGTACAGGGGACTCTGGAAACACA. Protein: CASSSTGDSGNT. The full CDR3 sequence reads CASSSTGDSGNTIYF.

This clone has at least ten counts. The CDR3 is cut off 3 residues early in the read; its end comes from the germline J gene. V gene TRBV19 combines with J gene TRBJ2-1; no firm D call. The CDR3 has 14 residues. The ends were cut back, 5 bases at V and 7 bases at J, with 15 bases in the middle. Looked up from germline, CDR1 is LNHDA and CDR2 is SQIVND (reference sequence). Here the CDR3 reads CASSPNINPNEQFF. The sequenced part of the CDR3 DNA is TGTGCCAGTAGTCCAAACATAAACCCTAATGAG.

This clone has ten or more counts. Sequencing ends 3 residues short of the CDR3 end; the germline J gene provides the rest. This sequence joins TRBV10-3 and TRBJ1-4, with D possibly being TRBD1 (5 bases). V lost 3 bases to trimming and J lost 5 bases, with 10 bases between them. The CDR3 is 14 amino acids. CDR1 ENHRY and CDR2 SYGVKD come from the germline V gene. The CDR3 DNA, read in part, is TGTGCCATCAGTGAAGGGGCCAGGAATGAAAAA. It codes for CAISEGARNEK. The full-length CDR3 reads as CAISEGARNEKLFF.

This clone was seen ten or more times. The observed sequence ends 3 residues before the CDR3 terminus, with the missing tail filled in from the germline J gene. The chain has TRBV5-1 and TRBJ2-5, with 7 nucleotides matching TRBD1. The CDR3 spans 14 residues. Germline V gene data show CDR1 as SGHRS and CDR2 as YFSETQ. The V gene end was trimmed by 4 bases and the J gene end by 5 bases; junction bases not matched to a gene: 8. The CDR3 DNA, read in part, is TGCGCCAGCAGCCCGACAGGGTTGTGGGAGACC. Translation gives CASSPTGLWET. The entire CDR3 protein reads CASSPTGLWETQYF.

This clone was picked up many times. The DNA ends 3 residues before the CDR3 does, and the rest of the CDR3 is filled in from the germline J gene. The chain is built from TRBV20-1 and TRBJ2-1; 11 bases align to TRBD2. V gave up 3 bases and J gave up 8 bases; unmatched junction bases: 9. CDR1 DFQATT and CDR2 SNEGSKA come from the germline V gene (reference sequence). The CDR3 is made up of 15 amino acids. CDR3 in amino acids: CSASHSGGADHEQFF. The part of the CDR3 DNA that was read is TGCAGTGCTAGTCATAGCGGGGGGGCCGACCATGAG.

To note about this clone: The read terminates 3 residues before the CDR3 end, so the remaining end is supplied by the germline J gene. J is TRBJ1-2 and V is TRBV30; D gene unclear. Per germline, CDR1 GTSNPN and CDR2 SVGIG (reference sequence). The length of the CDR3 is 11 residues. The chain's CDR3 is CAWSAPYDYTF. The CDR3 bases that were read are TGTGCCTGGAGCGCCCCCTACGAC.

There are many counts of this clone. Read data end 3 residues before the CDR3 end; the end is taken from the germline J gene. The V gene is TRBV5-1, the J gene TRBJ1-6; D perhaps matches TRBD1 (6 bases). The germline V gene has CDR1 SGHRS and CDR2 YFSETQ. The ends were cut back, 2 bases at V and 10 bases at J, with 13 bases in the middle. The CDR3 spans 14 residues. The DNA read from the CDR3 is TGCGCCAGCAGCTTCGGCCAAAGGGGGTCACCC. Protein sequence: CASSFGQRGSP. The entire CDR3 protein is CASSFGQRGSPLHF.

A remark on this clone: The CDR3 end falls 3 residues outside the read, so it is completed with the germline J gene. The chain carries TRBV18 and TRBJ1-1; 7 positions match TRBD1. V lost 6 bases, J lost 2 bases, and 3 bases stayed unmatched. CDR1 and CDR2 (germline): KGHSH, LQKENI. CDR3 length: 13 residues. CDR3 bases read: TGTGCCAGCTCCGAAGGGGGCAACACTGAA. Its protein is CASSEGGNTE. In full, the CDR3 is CASSEGGNTEAFF.